This T cell receptor (beta chain) was recorded in a study of T cells expressing NK-cell markers. Study at large: The study drew TCR beta repertoires from sorted CD3+CD56+NKG2C+, CD3+CD56+NKG2C- and CD3+CD56-NKG2C+ T cells.

A note on this clonotype: Its antigen is undetermined.

The CDR3 sequence is 15 residues long. Germline CDR1 is MNHEY and CDR2 is SVGAGI. Study-wide points: Four donors showed these clonotypes also leading the CD3+CD56-NKG2C+ fraction. As a fraction of CD8+ T cells, dominant NKG2C+ clonotypes reached about 1.0-7.5% in 5 to 7 donors.

From the 5' RACE reads, TCRdb lists one entry per CDR3 protein and no DNA. The sample's table shows approximately 170,000 distinct CDR3 sequences. The sequencing input was blood T cells: a sorted CD56 or NKG2C T cell subset, CD4+ or CD8+ T cells, or bulk PBMC T cells (not recorded which). This clonotype was obtained from a man between 18 and 69 years old in good health. The chain recombines TRBV6-5 with TRBJ2-3. The CDR3 sequence is CASSYAERSADTQYF.